The 16 T cell receptor beta chains below were found in one sample sequenced in a study of shared clonotypes between healthy human individuals. Clones were sequenced by immunoSEQ multiplex PCR, and TCRdb holds only the in-frame ones, with some missing. The data show 2 million to 2.5 million clones, 85% to 95% seen once. The sample comprised naive CD4+ T cells from PBMCs. Subset: CD45RA+ positively selected. Receptor source: a young man in good health. Some clones in this sample may be carry-over from other donors' samples.

The gene calls are TRBV5-1 and TRBJ1-3; the D is unclear. Looked up from germline, CDR1 is SGHRS and CDR2 is YFSETQ. The CDR3 sequence is 15 residues long. The V and J ends lost 4 bases and 3 bases respectively, with 14 bases between them. CDR3 DNA sequence: TGCGCCAGCAGCCCTGAACCGGCTCTTGGAAACACCATATATTTT. Translating gives CASSPEPALGNTIYF. Drawing the rest from reference TRBV5-1 and TRBJ1-3, the complete variable domain is KAGVTQTPRYLIKTRGQQVTLSCSPISGHRSVSWYQQTPGQGLQFLFEYFSETQRNKGNFPGRFSGRQFSNSRSEMNVSTLELGDSALYLCASSPEPALGNTIYFGEGSWLTVV.

The chain links TRBV10-3 to TRBJ2-4; TRBD1 aligns across 8 bases. V lost 4 bases and J lost 5; bases outside the gene matches: 4. The CDR3 consists of 14 residues. CDR1 and CDR2 (germline): ENHRY, SYGVKD. CDR3 residues: CAISGTGKENIQYF. CDR3 sequence (DNA): TGTGCCATCAGTGGGACAGGGAAGGAAAACATTCAGTACTTC.

The J gene is TRBJ2-2, the V gene TRBV19; TRBD1 aligns across 8 bases. Germline V CDR1 and CDR2: LNHDA, SQIVND (reference sequence). The CDR3 consists of 14 residues. Trimming at V came to 7 bases and at J to 5 bases, leaving 6 bases not matched to a gene. This CDR3 reads CASIRTGRTGELFF. For the CDR3, the DNA is TGTGCCAGTATTCGGACAGGGCGGACCGGGGAGCTGTTTTTT. Looking up the rest from reference TRBV19 and TRBJ2-2 gives the full variable domain: DGGITQSPKYLFRKEGQNVTLSCEQNLNHDAMYWYRQDPGQGLRLIYYSQIVNDFQKGDIAEGYSVSREKKESFPLTVTSAQKNPTAFYLCASIRTGRTGELFFGEGSRLTVL.

V and J are TRBV6-5 and TRBJ1-2, with D maybe TRBD1 (5 bases). The germline gives CDR1 MNHEY, CDR2 SVGAGI. The CDR3 has 15 amino acids. V was trimmed by 0 bases and J by 6 bases, leaving 14 bases between them. The CDR3 bases are TGTGCCAGCAGTTACTCGTCCCGGGGGTCGAATGGCTACACCTTC. Amino acids: CASSYSSRGSNGYTF.

The chain recombines TRBV2 with TRBJ1-5; D not certain. The CDR3 totals 16 residues. V lost 0 bases, J lost 0 bases, and 9 bases lay in between. Germline V gene sequence: CDR1 SNHLY, CDR2 FYNNEI. The CDR3, as DNA: TGTGCCAGCAGTGAAGCGGCGGGCCGTAGCAATCAGCCCCAGCATTTT. It translates to CASSEAAGRSNQPQHF.

The genes are TRBV6-5 and TRBJ1-2; D ambiguous. V shed 0 bases and J shed 6 bases, with 8 bases lying between them. CDR1 and CDR2 from the germline V gene are MNHEY and SVGAGI. The CDR3 runs 13 residues. This CDR3 reads CASSYSSGNGYTF. The CDR3 DNA is TGTGCCAGCAGTTACTCTTCCGGCAATGGCTACACCTTC.

J is TRBJ2-3 and V is TRBV7-3; TRBD2 matches at 12 bases. CDR3 length equals 16 residues. The V gene's germline CDR1 is SGHTA and CDR2 FQGTGA. J lost 0 bases, V lost 5 bases, and 3 bases had no gene match. CDR3 amino acids: CASSQGTSGSTDTQYF. The CDR3 DNA follows: TGTGCCAGCAGCCAAGGGACTAGCGGGAGCACAGATACGCAGTATTTT.

This clone was recorded only once. Other DNA sequences of this sample code for an identical CDR3. The genes are TRBV5-1 and TRBJ2-7; a weak D match, TRBD2 (6 bases). With 1 base removed from V and 0 bases from J, the gap between germline ends came to 8 bases. CDR1 and CDR2 (germline): SGHRS, YFSETQ. The CDR3 is 14 residues long. The CDR3 spells CASSLIGSSYEQYF. The DNA of the CDR3 is TGCGCCAGCAGCTTGATCGGGAGCTCCTACGAGCAGTACTTC.

V is TRBV5-5 and J is TRBJ1-2; D unresolved. Germline-derived CDR1 and CDR2 are SGHKS and YYEKEE (reference sequence). The germline V and J ends were trimmed by 0 bases and 3 bases, with 12 bases remaining between them. The length of the CDR3 is 15 residues. Here the CDR3 reads CASSLVTAPDYGYTF. The CDR3, as DNA: TGTGCCAGCAGCTTGGTCACGGCCCCGGACTATGGCTACACCTTC.

In its sample, this clone was seen once. The V call is TRBV30, the J call TRBJ1-6; D might be TRBD1 (5 bases). This CDR3 region has 12 residues. Germline loops: CDR1 GTSNPN, CDR2 SVGIG (reference sequence). Trimming left V 5 bases short and J 10 bases short, with 12 bases between. The CDR3 coding sequence is TGTGCCTGGGCACGGGGCGGGTCACCCCTCCACTTT. This translates into CAWARGGSPLHF.

This clone was seen just once. The chain is built from TRBV6-6 and TRBJ1-4, with D possibly TRBD1 on 5 matching bases. With 8 bases removed from V and 5 bases from J, the gap between germline ends came to 12 bases. The CDR3 has 13 residues. Germline CDR1 is MNHNY and CDR2 is SVGAGI (reference sequence). The CDR3 DNA reads as TGTGCCAGCCAAGGTTGGGGCAATGAAAAACTGTTTTTT. Its translation: CASQGWGNEKLFF.

The chain combines TRBV9 with TRBJ2-1; D possibly matches TRBD1 or TRBD2 (5 bases each). There are 15 residues in the CDR3. With 3 bases removed from V and 8 bases from J, the gap between germline ends came to 18 bases. The germline CDR1 and CDR2 sequences are SGDLS and YYNGEE. The CDR3: CASSARDPTDDEQFF. In DNA, the CDR3 is TGTGCCAGCAGCGCCCGGGACCCGACAGACGATGAGCAGTTCTTC.

This sequence joins TRBV6-5 and TRBJ1-1; no clear D gene. The V end lost 2 bases, the J end lost 4 bases, and 5 bases lay between the germline ends. The CDR3 contains 12 residues. Germline V gives CDR1 MNHEY, CDR2 SVGAGI. CDR3: CASSYPITEAFF. Here the CDR3 DNA reads TGTGCCAGCAGTTACCCCATCACTGAAGCTTTCTTT.

As concerns this clone: The identical CDR3 is also encoded by other nucleotide sequences in the sample. The chain employs TRBV9 and TRBJ1-1; the D is unclear. Germline CDR1 reads SGDLS; CDR2 reads YYNGEE. The CDR3 totals 13 residues. The V end lost 0 bases, the J end lost 2 bases, and 5 bases lay between the germline ends. Here the CDR3 DNA reads TGTGCCAGCAGCGTAGGCAGCAACACTGAAGCTTTCTTT. As protein: CASSVGSNTEAFF.

This clone appeared a single time. The CDR3 region has the DNA TGTGCCAGCATTCTGGGAGGAGGATACAATGAGCAGTTCTTC. This gives the protein CASILGGGYNEQFF. V and J are TRBV6-6 and TRBJ2-1; TRBD2 is a possible D gene (6 bases). V gave up 7 bases and J gave up 4 bases, with 14 bases separating them. Germline V gene data show CDR1 as MNHNY and CDR2 as SVGAGI (reference sequence). The CDR3 extends over 14 amino acids.

With respect to this clone: The same CDR3 is also encoded by other DNA sequences in this sample. V gene TRBV7-6 combines with J gene TRBJ2-1; TRBD2 aligns across 11 bases. V shed 2 bases and J 4 bases; nucleotides not matched to a gene: 1. Germline lookup yields CDR1 SGHVS and CDR2 FNYEAQ. This CDR3 is 15 amino acids long. Here the CDR3 reads CASSLLAGGYNEQFF. The CDR3 DNA is TGTGCCAGCAGCTTACTAGCGGGAGGTTACAATGAGCAGTTCTTC.